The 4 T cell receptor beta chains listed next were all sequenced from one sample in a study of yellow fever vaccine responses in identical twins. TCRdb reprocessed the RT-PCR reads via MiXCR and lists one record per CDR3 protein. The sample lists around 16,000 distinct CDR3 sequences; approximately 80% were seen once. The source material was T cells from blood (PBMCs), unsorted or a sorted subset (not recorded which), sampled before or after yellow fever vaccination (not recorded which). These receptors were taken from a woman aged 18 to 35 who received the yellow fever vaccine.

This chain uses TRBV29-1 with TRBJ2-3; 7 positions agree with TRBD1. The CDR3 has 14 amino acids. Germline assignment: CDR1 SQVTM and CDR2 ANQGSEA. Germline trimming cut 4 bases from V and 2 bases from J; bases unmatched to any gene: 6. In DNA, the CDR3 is TGCAGCGTTGTGGGACAGATTGCCACAGATACGCAGTATTTT. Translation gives CSVVGQIATDTQYF.

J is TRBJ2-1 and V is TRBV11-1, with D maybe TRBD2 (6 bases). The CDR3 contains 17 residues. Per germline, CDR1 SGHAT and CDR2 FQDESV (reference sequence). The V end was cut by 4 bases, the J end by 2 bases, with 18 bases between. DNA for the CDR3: TGTGCCAGCAGCTCTGAAGCTACGGGAGTGGCCTACAATGAGCAGTTCTTC. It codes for CASSSEATGVAYNEQFF.

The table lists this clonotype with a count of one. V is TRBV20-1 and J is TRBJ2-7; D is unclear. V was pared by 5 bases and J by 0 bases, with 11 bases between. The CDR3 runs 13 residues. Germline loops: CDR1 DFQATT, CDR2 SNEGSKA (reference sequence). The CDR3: CSARTRSSYEQYF. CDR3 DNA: TGCAGTGCTCGGACCAGGAGCTCCTACGAGCAGTACTTC.

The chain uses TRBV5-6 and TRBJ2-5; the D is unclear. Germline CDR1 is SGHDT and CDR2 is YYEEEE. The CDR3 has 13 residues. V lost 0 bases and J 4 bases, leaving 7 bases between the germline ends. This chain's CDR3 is CASSLDYTETQYF. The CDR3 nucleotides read TGTGCCAGCAGCTTGGACTACACAGAGACCCAGTACTTC.